This is a list of T cell receptor beta chains from one sample in a study of cytomegalovirus exposure and HLA in healthy donors. Data came from immunoSEQ multiplex PCR; TCRdb stores just in-frame clones and leaves some out. The sample shows some 45,000 clones, about 50% of them seen only once. The sample taken for sequencing was PBMCs. The receptors come from a human donor in good health. The CDR3 runs from the conserved cysteine through the conserved F or W. Fields, in order: CDR3 DNA, CDR3 protein, D gene, J gene, V gene, clone size. The D gene is left open where the match is weak. Some rows have no size entry. The others give once, few or many, or a class for an expanded clone.

DNA: TGTGCCAGCAGCTTAAACTACAGGGGGCGCAGGAACACTGAAGCTTTCTTT
CDR3: CASSLNYRGRRNTEAFF
D: TRBD1
J: TRBJ1-1
V: TRBV7-2
size: few

DNA: TGCGCCAGCAGCCAAGTTGGGGAGTATGGCTACACCTTC
CDR3: CASSQVGEYGYTF
D: NA
J: TRBJ1-2
V: TRBV4-1
size: few

DNA: TGTGCCAGCAGCTTGAGGGGGGGCGCGGGGGCTACTGAAGCTTTCTTT
CDR3: CASSLRGGAGATEAFF
D: NA
J: TRBJ1-1
V: TRBV5-4
size: few

DNA: TGCGCCAGCAGCCTAGAGGGAGGGGATCAGCCCCAGCATTTT
CDR3: CASSLEGGDQPQHF
D: NA
J: TRBJ1-5
V: TRBV4-3
size: few

DNA: TGTGCCAGCAGTAAAGGGGACAGTTACGAGCAGTACTTC
CDR3: CASSKGDSYEQYF
D: TRBD1
J: TRBJ2-7
V: TRBV6-5
size: NA

DNA: TGTGCCAGCAGTTACGGGGACAGGACAAATCAGCCCCAGCATTTT
CDR3: CASSYGDRTNQPQHF
D: TRBD1
J: TRBJ1-5
V: TRBV6-6
size: NA

DNA: TGTGCCAGCAGCTTCGTAGCGGGGGGTTACAATGAGCAGTTCTTC
CDR3: CASSFVAGGYNEQFF
D: TRBD2
J: TRBJ2-1
V: TRBV7-6
size: NA

DNA: TGTGCCAGTGGGCTAGCGGGAGGAAACGAGCAGTACTTC
CDR3: CASGLAGGNEQYF
D: TRBD2
J: TRBJ2-7
V: TRBV19
size: few

DNA: TGTGCCAGCAGCGGCGGGCGGGCCGGGTTCGAGCAGTACTTC
CDR3: CASSGGRAGFEQYF
D: NA
J: TRBJ2-7
V: TRBV11-2
size: NA

DNA: TGTGCCAGTAGTACCCCTTCGGGGGGGCAAGAGACCCAGTACTTC
CDR3: CASSTPSGGQETQYF
D: TRBD2
J: TRBJ2-5
V: TRBV19
size: NA

DNA: TGTGCCATCAGTGAGCGGGCCAGGGAAGAGACCCAGTACTTC
CDR3: CAISERAREETQYF
D: NA
J: TRBJ2-5
V: TRBV10-3
size: NA

DNA: TGTGCCAGCAGCTTAGGGCAGACATCTGGAAACACCATATATTTT
CDR3: CASSLGQTSGNTIYF
D: NA
J: TRBJ1-3
V: TRBV7-2
size: NA

DNA: TGCAGCGTTGCAGTGGGGCAGGGGACGCATGGCTACACCTTC
CDR3: CSVAVGQGTHGYTF
D: NA
J: TRBJ1-2
V: TRBV29-1
size: NA

DNA: TGTGCCAGCAGTGAACATAGCCTGAACACTGAAGCTTTCTTT
CDR3: CASSEHSLNTEAFF
D: NA
J: TRBJ1-1
V: TRBV2
size: NA

DNA: TGTGCCATTATGAGGACAGGGAACACTGAAGCTTTCTTT
CDR3: CAIMRTGNTEAFF
D: TRBD1
J: TRBJ1-1
V: TRBV30
size: NA

DNA: TGTGCCAGCAGTCCTACTCCCGGTGTGGGGGGTCAGCCCCAGCATTTT
CDR3: CASSPTPGVGGQPQHF
D: NA
J: TRBJ1-5
V: TRBV28
size: NA

DNA: TGTGCCAGCTCACCCGGGACAGCCCTCCCCTACAATGAGCAGTTCTTC
CDR3: CASSPGTALPYNEQFF
D: TRBD1
J: TRBJ2-1
V: TRBV18
size: once

DNA: TGTGCCACCAGGCAAGTCGGGACAGCCTCCTACGAGCAGTACTTC
CDR3: CATRQVGTASYEQYF
D: TRBD1
J: TRBJ2-7
V: TRBV15
size: few

DNA: TGTGCCAGCAGTATCTACCTAAACCGGCGGGAGGGCCGGGATGAGCAGTTCTTC
CDR3: CASSIYLNRREGRDEQFF
D: TRBD2
J: TRBJ2-1
V: TRBV27
size: NA

DNA: TGTGCCAGCAGCCAATATGGCCAGGGATTAGACGGCTACGAGCAGTACTTC
CDR3: CASSQYGQGLDGYEQYF
D: NA
J: TRBJ2-7
V: TRBV4-2
size: few

DNA: TGTGCCAGCTCACCACCGTCGGGGGGGCATGAAAAACTGTTTTTT
CDR3: CASSPPSGGHEKLFF
D: NA
J: TRBJ1-4
V: TRBV18
size: NA

DNA: TGCGCCAGCGGAAAGGACAGGGCGAGAGCTAACTATGGCTACACCTTC
CDR3: CASGKDRARANYGYTF
D: TRBD1
J: TRBJ1-2
V: TRBV5-1
size: once

DNA: TGCGCCAGCAGCCAAGTTGCTGTAAGCAACAGGGTGGGTGAAGCTTTCTTT
CDR3: CASSQVAVSNRVGEAFF
D: NA
J: TRBJ1-1
V: TRBV4-3
size: NA

DNA: TGCGCCAGCAGCATCACCGGGTTCAACACTGAAGCTTTCTTT
CDR3: CASSITGFNTEAFF
D: NA
J: TRBJ1-1
V: TRBV5-1
size: few

DNA: TGTGCCAGCAGTCTGGACAGGGACTATGGCTACACCTTC
CDR3: CASSLDRDYGYTF
D: TRBD1
J: TRBJ1-2
V: TRBV6-5
size: NA

DNA: TGTGCCAGCGCCGGGACTAGCGGGACGGTGGATCCGCAGTACTTC
CDR3: CASAGTSGTVDPQYF
D: TRBD2
J: TRBJ2-5
V: TRBV25-1
size: NA

DNA: TGTGCCAGCAGCCTCAGAGGGGGTTCAGCGAACACCGGGGAGCTGTTTTTT
CDR3: CASSLRGGSANTGELFF
D: NA
J: TRBJ2-2
V: TRBV9
size: NA

DNA: TGTGCCAGCAGCCTCACAGATACGCAGTATTTT
CDR3: CASSLTDTQYF
D: NA
J: TRBJ2-3
V: TRBV5-4
size: NA

DNA: TGTGCCAGCAGCGGGGGGGGGTACTACGAGCAGTACTTC
CDR3: CASSGGGYYEQYF
D: TRBD2
J: TRBJ2-7
V: TRBV7-9
size: NA

DNA: TGTGCCAGCAGCCTAGACAGGGGCGGCCCAGCGGATACGCAGTATTTT
CDR3: CASSLDRGGPADTQYF
D: TRBD1
J: TRBJ2-3
V: TRBV27
size: NA

DNA: TGTGCCAGCAGCTTACAAACTAGTTACGAGCAGTACTTC
CDR3: CASSLQTSYEQYF
D: NA
J: TRBJ2-7
V: TRBV7-6
size: NA

DNA: TGTGCCAGCAGCTTAGACGGACTAGCGGGGGGGAACACAGATACGCAGTATTTT
CDR3: CASSLDGLAGGNTDTQYF
D: TRBD2
J: TRBJ2-3
V: TRBV11-3
size: NA

DNA: TGTGCCTGCAGCCTACAGACTGAAAAACTGTTTTTT
CDR3: CACSLQTEKLFF
D: NA
J: TRBJ1-4
V: TRBV7-8
size: NA

DNA: TGTGCCAGCAGTCCGGGACAGGGGATTACGAACACTGAAGCTTTCTTT
CDR3: CASSPGQGITNTEAFF
D: TRBD1
J: TRBJ1-1
V: TRBV28
size: few

DNA: TGTGCCAGCTCATTGGTCCGGGCAGGGACAGTTTCTGGCAATCAGCCCCAGCATTTT
CDR3: CASSLVRAGTVSGNQPQHF
D: TRBD1
J: TRBJ1-5
V: TRBV18
size: few

DNA: TGTGCCAGCAGTAGACTCCAAGAGACCCAGTACTTC
CDR3: CASSRLQETQYF
D: NA
J: TRBJ2-5
V: TRBV6-5
size: NA

DNA: TGTGCCAGCTCACAGACAGGGACCTCCAACTATGGCTACACCTTC
CDR3: CASSQTGTSNYGYTF
D: TRBD1
J: TRBJ1-2
V: TRBV18
size: few

DNA: TGTGCCAGTAGCAAAGCCGGGGGGTTCAGGGACAATGAGCAGTTCTTC
CDR3: CASSKAGGFRDNEQFF
D: TRBD2
J: TRBJ2-1
V: TRBV19
size: few

DNA: TGTGCCAGCAGCTCCCAAGCGGGGCCCCCTTACAATGAGCAGTTCTTC
CDR3: CASSSQAGPPYNEQFF
D: TRBD2
J: TRBJ2-1
V: TRBV7-2
size: NA

DNA: TGTGCCAGCAGCTCAGCCGGGGGAGGGAAAAACATTCAGTACTTC
CDR3: CASSSAGGGKNIQYF
D: TRBD2
J: TRBJ2-4
V: TRBV7-2
size: few

DNA: TGTGCCAGCAGACCGGGACTAGCGGGAGTTGCGACCCAGTACTTC
CDR3: CASRPGLAGVATQYF
D: TRBD2
J: TRBJ2-5
V: TRBV6-6
size: NA

DNA: TGTGCCAGTAGTCTAGCGGGAGTAAGGGAGACGCAGTATTTT
CDR3: CASSLAGVRETQYF
D: TRBD2
J: TRBJ2-3
V: TRBV19
size: NA

DNA: TGTGCCCCCCGCCGGGACTTATCCTCTGGAAACACCATATATTTT
CDR3: CAPRRDLSSGNTIYF
D: NA
J: TRBJ1-3
V: TRBV27
size: NA

DNA: TGTGCCAGCAGCTTATGGCGGGGGACAGGCTCTAATAGGGAAAAACTGTTTTTT
CDR3: CASSLWRGTGSNREKLFF
D: TRBD1
J: TRBJ1-4
V: TRBV7-9
size: few

DNA: TGCGCCAGCAGCCTGACGTCGAGGGGACTCAGCTCCTACGAGCAGTACTTC
CDR3: CASSLTSRGLSSYEQYF
D: NA
J: TRBJ2-7
V: TRBV4-3
size: NA

DNA: TGTGCCAGCAGCTTAGGACAGAAAGAAAAACTGTTTTTT
CDR3: CASSLGQKEKLFF
D: NA
J: TRBJ1-4
V: TRBV7-8
size: NA

DNA: TGTGCCAGCAGCCTGACAGGAGGAATTGGCTACACCTTC
CDR3: CASSLTGGIGYTF
D: NA
J: TRBJ1-2
V: TRBV27
size: NA

DNA: TGCGCCAGCAGCCAATATACGGGGGGGACCGCAACTAATGAAAAACTGTTTTTT
CDR3: CASSQYTGGTATNEKLFF
D: NA
J: TRBJ1-4
V: TRBV4-3
size: NA